What follows are 22 T cell receptor beta chains derived from one specimen sequenced in a study of blood T cells in healthy people across ages. The use of a sample-barcoded 5' primer and a J-beta primer mix characterized a second PCR of 7 to 11 cycles. TCRdb used MiXCR to reprocess the 5' RACE reads, holding one entry per CDR3 protein. The data contain some 750,000 distinct CDR3 sequences, over 20% of them singletons. Sequencing input: blood. These TCRs come from a man between 65 and 79 years old in good health.

This clonotype was observed many times. The gene calls are TRBV28 and TRBJ2-7; D not resolved. The J call may be incorrect, as the DNA end agrees better with TRBJ2-5. The CDR3 has 14 residues. Per the germline V gene, CDR1 is MDHEN and CDR2 is SYDVKM. The CDR3 DNA is TGTGCCAGCAGTTTAGGACGGTTCCAAGAGACCCAGTACTTC. As protein: CASSLGRFQETQYF.

In its sample, this clonotype was seen many times. The J gene is TRBJ2-5, the V gene TRBV9; 7 bases fit TRBD2. CDR3 length: 15 amino acids. The junction had 7 bases not matched to a gene; V was cut back by 0 bases and J by 5 bases. Germline assignment: CDR1 SGDLS and CDR2 YYNGEE. The CDR3: CASSVGNPGGETQYF. The DNA of the CDR3 is TGTGCCAGCAGCGTAGGAAACCCGGGAGGCGAGACCCAGTACTTC. Based on the CDR3 plus reference TRBV9 and TRBJ2-5, the full variable domain is DSGVTQTPKHLITATGQRVTLRCSPRSGDLSVYWYQQSLDQGLQFLIQYYNGEERAKGNILERFSAQQFPDLHSELNLSSLELGDSALYFCASSVGNPGGETQYFGPGTRLLVL.

This chain uses TRBV6-2 or TRBV6-3 with TRBJ1-5; D unresolved. V lost 6 bases and J lost 7, with 10 bases in between. CDR3 length equals 12 residues. Germline V CDR1 and CDR2: MNHEY, SVGEGT. The CDR3 DNA reads TGTGCCAGCAGACCCGGTGACCAGCCCCAGCATTTT. This translates into CASRPGDQPQHF.

A few counts support this clonotype. The rearrangement links TRBV9 to TRBJ1-2; possible D gene TRBD1, 5 bases. V lost 0 bases and J 12 bases, leaving 15 bases between the germline ends. From germline, CDR1 is SGDLS and CDR2 YYNGEE. The CDR3 extends over 13 amino acids. The CDR3 nucleotides are TGTGCCAGCAGCGTAGACGGGATGAGGGGCCACACCTTC. Encoded protein: CASSVDGMRGHTF.

This chain joins TRBV20-1 and TRBJ1-2; the D gene is possibly TRBD1 (6 bases). The CDR3 spans 12 residues. Trimming removed 6 bases at V and 5 bases at J, with 13 bases between. The germline gives CDR1 DFQATT, CDR2 SNEGSKA (reference sequence). Here the CDR3 DNA reads TGCAGTGCCAGGATGGGGGCGTATGGCTACACCTTC. This sequence encodes CSARMGAYGYTF.

The V and J genes are TRBV20-1 and TRBJ2-7; 7 positions match TRBD2. CDR1 and CDR2 from the germline V gene are DFQATT and SNEGSKA (reference sequence). This CDR3 has 12 amino acids. J was trimmed by 10 bases and V by 1 base; bases with no gene match: 7. The DNA of the CDR3 is TGCAGTGCTAGAGGGGGGGGAAGGGGTCAGTACTTC. Protein sequence: CSARGGGRGQYF.

This clonotype has more than one count but fewer than ten. The rearrangement links TRBV6-5 to TRBJ2-7; D is ambiguous. V was shortened by 0 bases and J by 1 base, with 4 bases between the two germline ends. This CDR3 spans 13 amino acids. From germline, CDR1 is MNHEY and CDR2 SVGAGI. CDR3 protein: CASSYSRSYEQYF. DNA for the CDR3: TGTGCCAGCAGTTACTCTCGGTCCTACGAGCAGTACTTC.

V gene TRBV28 combines with J gene TRBJ2-7, with a tentative D call TRBD2 (5 bases). This CDR3 spans 16 amino acids. Between the trimmed V and J ends, which lost 7 bases and 5 bases, there was a span of 24 bases. The germline V gene has CDR1 MDHEN and CDR2 SYDVKM. For the CDR3, the DNA is TGTGCCAGCACGTACCGGAGCCTTCGTCTCGGGAACGAGCAGTACTTC. Translating it yields CASTYRSLRLGNEQYF.

This rearrangement joins TRBV20-1 to TRBJ1-2, with D perhaps TRBD1 (6 bases). Trimming removed 6 bases from V and 7 bases from J, with 18 bases in between. The CDR3 has 13 amino acids. Germline loops: CDR1 DFQATT, CDR2 SNEGSKA (reference sequence). The CDR3 DNA reads TGCAGTGCGCAGAGGCCGGGGGCGCGTGGCTACACCTTC. Translation: CSAQRPGARGYTF.

The chain links TRBV7-2 to TRBJ2-5; D is unclear. The DNA matches TRBJ2-7 better at its end, which makes the J call doubtful. The CDR3 runs to 13 residues. Germline V gives CDR1 SGHTA, CDR2 FQGNSA. In DNA, the CDR3 is TGTGCCAGCAGCTTATGGCACGGCTACGAGCAGTACTTC. Its protein product is CASSLWHGYEQYF.

This clonotype occurred many times. This rearrangement joins TRBV28 to TRBJ1-5; 9 bases map to TRBD1. The germline CDR1 and CDR2 sequences are MDHEN and SYDVKM. V lost 5 bases, J lost 1 base, and 6 bases stayed unmatched. This CDR3 comprises 16 residues. CDR3 nucleotides: TGTGCCAGCAGTACACAGGGGGCTTTAAGCAATCAGCCCCAGCATTTT. Residues: CASSTQGALSNQPQHF.

This chain connects TRBV3-1 to TRBJ1-4, with D maybe TRBD1 (6 bases). CDR3 size: 17 residues. Trimming took off 0 bases at V and 3 bases at J, with 14 bases between the two ends. In germline, CDR1 is LGHDT, CDR2 YNNKEL (reference sequence). The CDR3 region is CASSQDWQGWANEKLFF. The CDR3 DNA reads as TGTGCCAGCAGCCAAGACTGGCAGGGGTGGGCTAATGAAAAACTGTTTTTT.

This clonotype was found a few times. The CDR3 reads CASSTGGGFEEKLFF. The CDR3 nucleotides read TGTGCCAGCAGCACGGGGGGGGGATTCGAAGAAAAACTGTTTTTT. This chain uses TRBV7-9 with TRBJ1-4, with a weak D call TRBD1 (5 bases). The CDR3 is 15 residues long. Germline V lookup: CDR1 SEHNR, CDR2 FQNEAQ (reference sequence). V was cut by 5 bases and J by 8 bases, with 18 bases left in between.

This chain joins TRBV21-1 and TRBJ2-7; the D call in the table, TRBD2, was not verified against the DNA. TRBV21-1 is an annotated pseudogene. This CDR3 has 16 amino acids. CDR3 loop: CASSKARLAGSYEQYF. In DNA form, the CDR3 reads TGCGCCAGCAGCAAAGCAAGACTAGCGGGGTCCTACGAGCAGTACTTC.

The rearrangement joins TRBV4-3 to TRBJ1-1; TRBD1 is a possible D gene (5 bases). Trimming removed 1 base at V and 0 bases at J, with 12 bases between. The germline CDR1 and CDR2 sequences are LGHNA and YSLEER. CDR3 length equals 16 residues. CDR3 nucleotides: TGCGCCAGCAGCCAAGCCCACAGGACCATGAACACTGAAGCTTTCTTT. Residues: CASSQAHRTMNTEAFF.

Details on this clonotype: The CDR3 ends on some other residue instead of the conserved phenylalanine or tryptophan, so this is likely a read error. The chain couples TRBV10-3 to TRBJ2-5; 10 nucleotides agree with TRBD1. The CDR3 runs to 14 residues. The ends lost 4 bases at V and 11 bases at J; junction bases unmatched: 10. CDR1 and CDR2 from the germline V gene are ENHRY and SYGVKD. CDR3 in DNA: TGTGCCATCAGTGTTTCCTGGGGACAGGGGAAGCAGTACGTC. Residues: CAISVSWGQGKQYV.

This clonotype was counted many times. The genes are TRBV28 and TRBJ2-1; 13 nucleotides align to TRBD2. Germline trimming cut 5 bases from V and 9 bases from J; bases unmatched to any gene: 10. Germline loops: CDR1 MDHEN, CDR2 SYDVKM. The CDR3 contains 16 residues. The CDR3 DNA reads as TGTGCCAGCAGTCTCCAACTAGCGGGAGGGCGAGGTGAGCAGTTCTTC. This encodes CASSLQLAGGRGEQFF.

Concerning this clonotype: Sequence at one end of the junction differs from germline and may be a read error. V gene TRBV6-5 combines with J gene TRBJ1-2; the match to TRBD1 covers 10 bases. Germline V gene sequence: CDR1 MNHEY, CDR2 SVGAGI. The length of the CDR3 is 17 residues. The CDR3 DNA is TGTGCCAGCAGTTACACCGGGACAGGGGCTTCTAACTATGGCTACATCTTC. The encoded protein is CASSYTGTGASNYGYIF.

This chain links TRBV27 with TRBJ1-2; tentatively, D is TRBD1 (5 bases). CDR3 size: 14 residues. The germline gives CDR1 MNHEY, CDR2 SMNVEV (reference sequence). V was trimmed by 2 bases and J by 2 bases, leaving 9 bases between them. The CDR3 loop reads CASSLGAGNYGYTF. CDR3 DNA sequence: TGTGCCAGCAGTTTAGGGGCAGGGAACTATGGCTACACCTTC.

This chain joins TRBV5-4 and TRBJ1-2; D remains ambiguous. The CDR3 length is 16 residues. Between the trimmed V and J ends, which lost 0 bases and 2 bases, there was a span of 14 bases. Germline V gives CDR1 SGHNT, CDR2 YYREEE (reference sequence). Written as DNA, the CDR3 is TGTGCCAGCAGCTTGGGACACACCGCAATAAACTATGGCTACACCTTC. It yields the protein CASSLGHTAINYGYTF.

V usage is TRBV3-1 and J usage is TRBJ1-4; D gene uncertain. V was cut by 5 bases and J by 8 bases, with 15 bases left in between. Germline V CDR1 and CDR2: LGHDT, YNNKEL (reference sequence). The CDR3 has 14 amino acids. In DNA, the CDR3 is TGTGCCAGCAGCGGACGGGCTACGAACGAAAAACTGTTTTTT. Its translation is CASSGRATNEKLFF.

Of note for this clonotype: A single base separates this from a much larger clone, so it may be a read error. This chain links TRBV12-3 or TRBV12-4 with TRBJ2-1, with D possibly TRBD2 on 5 matching bases. CDR3 length: 15 amino acids. For the CDR3, the DNA is TGTGCCAGCAGTTTTGGTACTAGAGTGAACAATGGGCAGTTCTTC. Translating gives CASSFGTRVNNGQFF.